One and the same sample provided the 20 T cell receptor beta chains below, sequenced in a study of T cells in women clearing cervical HPV infection. The protocol was immunoSEQ multiplex PCR, while the TCRdb copy is restricted to in-frame clones and leaves out a portion. The specimen's table records around 37,000 clones. The specimen sequenced was blood buffy coat. These receptors originate from a woman aged 18 to 75 with a cervical HPV16 infection that either progressed to CIN3+ or cleared (not recorded which).

A word on this clone: The CDR3 end lies 3 residues beyond the end of the read and is filled in from the germline J gene. The chain is built from TRBV20-1 and TRBJ2-1; 9 bases agree with TRBD2. The CDR3 totals 16 residues. After removal of 6 bases from V and 0 bases from J, the junction contained 9 bases not matched to a gene. CDR1 and CDR2 (germline): DFQATT, SNEGSKA (reference sequence). The DNA read from the CDR3 is TGCAGTGCGTACTCTAGCGGGGCCAGCTCCTACAATGAG. Its translation is CSAYSSGASSYNE. The entire CDR3 protein is CSAYSSGASSYNEQFF.

CDR3 sequence reads: CASSPRQGWSDQYF. CDR3 DNA, as far as it was read: TGTGCCAGCAGCCCGAGGCAGGGATGGAGCGAT. This chain links TRBV7-2 with TRBJ2-4, with D possibly being TRBD1 (5 bases). Coverage ceases 3 residues before the CDR3 finishes, and the germline J gene fills in the end. Germline lookup yields CDR1 SGHTA and CDR2 FQGNSA. This CDR3 is built from 14 residues.

A note on this clone: Sequencing ends 3 residues short of the CDR3 end; the germline J gene provides the rest. The J gene is TRBJ2-5, the V gene TRBV3-1 (or the pseudogene TRBV3-2); 9 nucleotides line up with TRBD2. J gave up 5 bases and V 4 bases, and 5 bases lay outside the gene matches. Germline CDR1 is LGHDT and CDR2 is YNNKEL (reference sequence). This CDR3 is 14 amino acids long. The CDR3 DNA, read in part, is TGTGCCAGCAGCCCGGGCGGGAGGGAGGAGACC. Protein sequence: CASSPGGREET. The entire CDR3 protein is CASSPGGREETQYF.

To note about this clone: Coverage ceases 3 residues before the CDR3 finishes, and the germline J gene fills in the end. This sequence joins TRBV11-2 and TRBJ1-1; 7 nucleotides match TRBD1. V shed 5 bases and J 1 base; nucleotides not matched to a gene: 7. Germline-derived CDR1 and CDR2 are SGHAT and FQNNGV. The CDR3 loop spans 15 amino acids. The part of the CDR3 DNA that was read is TGTGCCAGCAGCATGTTCCGGGACAGGAACACTGAA. This sequence encodes CASSMFRDRNTE. The full CDR3 sequence reads CASSMFRDRNTEAFF.

With regard to this clone: The CDR3 is cut off 3 residues early in the read; its end comes from the germline J gene. This chain connects TRBV5-6 to TRBJ2-7, with D possibly TRBD1 on 5 matching bases. V was pared by 0 bases and J by 3 bases, with 7 bases between. The V gene's germline CDR1 is SGHDT and CDR2 YYEEEE. The CDR3 has 13 residues. CDR3 DNA, as far as it was read: TGTGCCAGCAGCTTGGGGACACACTACGAG. Protein product: CASSLGTHYE. The whole CDR3 region reads CASSLGTHYEQYF.

The covered CDR3 bases are TGTGCCAGCAGTTTCTGGGGCCAGGACGAA. It encodes CASSFWGQDE. The complete CDR3 reads CASSFWGQDEAFF. V is TRBV28 and J is TRBJ1-1; a weak D match, TRBD1 (5 bases). With the read ending 3 residues before the CDR3 end, the germline J gene is used to fill in that end. Germline V lookup: CDR1 MDHEN, CDR2 SYDVKM. The CDR3 spans 13 residues.

Notes on this clone: A junction boundary mismatches the germline segment, possibly from a read error. The read finishes 3 residues shy of the CDR3 end, and the germline J gene is used to complete it. In the same sample, other DNA sequences code for this CDR3. The chain uses TRBV30 and TRBJ1-3; the match to TRBD1 covers 8 bases. Germline loops: CDR1 GTSNPN, CDR2 SVGIG (reference sequence). The CDR3 consists of 13 residues. The chain's CDR3 is CAWSTGGLNTIYF. The DNA read from the CDR3 is TGTGCCTGGAGTACAGGGGGATTAAACACT.

A word on this clone: The read stops 3 residues short of the end of the CDR3; the missing end is completed from the germline J gene. The chain is built from TRBV10-3 and TRBJ1-1, with a tentative D call TRBD1 (5 bases). Germline CDR1 ENHRY, CDR2 SYGVKD. The CDR3 covers 12 residues. V was clipped by 8 bases and J by 3 bases, with 10 bases between them. The CDR3 sequence: CAIRWGDTEAFF. The CDR3 bases that were read are TGTGCCATCCGTTGGGGCGACACTGAA.

With regard to this clone: The read terminates 3 residues ahead of where the CDR3 ends, so the germline J gene completes it. This chain joins TRBV19 and TRBJ2-3, with TRBD2 identical over 8 bases. V shed 4 bases and J 3 bases; nucleotides not matched to a gene: 3. This CDR3 is 14 amino acids long. CDR1 and CDR2 from the germline V gene are LNHDA and SQIVND (reference sequence). The sequenced part of the CDR3 DNA is TGTGCCAGTAGTAAACTAGCGGATACAGATACG. Amino acids: CASSKLADTDT. The full CDR3 is CASSKLADTDTQYF.

As concerns this clone: An end of the junction differs from the germline gene, which may be a read error. The read stops 3 residues short of the end of the CDR3; the missing end is completed from the germline J gene. This same CDR3 is encoded by further DNA sequences in the sample. V and J are TRBV18 and TRBJ1-3; 7 positions agree with TRBD1. Germline CDR1 reads KGHSH; CDR2 reads LQKENI. This CDR3 has 14 amino acids. The part of the CDR3 DNA that was read is TGTGCCAGCTCACCACCAGGGGGCACGGACACG. This translates into CASSPPGGTDT. The whole CDR3 region reads CASSPPGGTDTIYF.

Details on this clone: The read falls 3 residues short of the CDR3 end, and the missing part is taken from the germline J gene. The chain has TRBV19 and TRBJ1-5; tentative D call: TRBD1 (5 bases). CDR1 and CDR2 from the germline V gene are LNHDA and SQIVND (reference sequence). V lost 8 bases to trimming and J lost 6 bases, with 20 bases between them. The CDR3 extends over 15 amino acids. Partial CDR3 DNA: TGTGCCAGTTCCTCCCGGGAGGGGATGGGTCAGCCC. It codes for CASSSREGMGQP. The CDR3 reads in full as CASSSREGMGQPQHF.

Of note for this clone: With the read ending 3 residues before the CDR3 end, the germline J gene is used to fill in that end. The chain combines TRBV7-2 with TRBJ1-2, with TRBD1 as a possible D gene (5 bases). The CDR3 runs to 13 residues. Germline CDR1 is SGHTA and CDR2 is FQGNSA. The CDR3 reads CASSLGQGRGYTF. The CDR3 DNA, read in part, is TGTGCCAGCAGCTTAGGGCAGGGTCGGGGC.

Concerning this clone itself: From the germline J gene comes the end of the CDR3, since the read stops 3 residues before it. The V gene is TRBV5-1, the J gene TRBJ1-3, with D maybe TRBD1 (6 bases). The CDR3 runs to 16 residues. The V gene's germline CDR1 is SGHRS and CDR2 YFSETQ. V lost 4 bases to trimming and J lost 2 bases, with 16 bases between them. Here the CDR3 reads CASSQGGAWTGNTIYF. Incomplete CDR3 DNA: TGCGCCAGCAGCCAAGGGGGGGCTTGGACTGGAAACACC.

In regard to this clone: The CDR3 goes on 3 residues after the read ends, and that part is filled in from the germline J gene. This sequence joins TRBV5-5 and TRBJ2-1; D uncertain. From germline, CDR1 is SGHKS and CDR2 YYEKEE (reference sequence). The CDR3 length is 15 residues. Trimming removed 7 bases at V and 0 bases at J, with 14 bases between. The CDR3 here is CASSPTVSSYNEQFF. The covered CDR3 bases are TGTGCCAGCTCTCCGACTGTCAGCTCCTACAATGAG.

Worth noting for this clone: The CDR3 end lies 3 residues beyond the end of the read and is filled in from the germline J gene. This sequence joins TRBV20-1 and TRBJ2-1; tentatively, D is TRBD2 (7 bases). CDR3 length: 15 amino acids. Germline lookup yields CDR1 DFQATT and CDR2 SNEGSKA (reference sequence). The germline V and J ends were trimmed by 3 bases and 0 bases, with 12 bases remaining between them. The CDR3 loop reads CSASGGGPSYNEQFF. The covered CDR3 bases are TGCAGTGCTAGCGGCGGGGGCCCCTCCTACAATGAG.

A remark on this clone: The CDR3 end falls 3 residues outside the read, so it is completed with the germline J gene. The V and J genes are TRBV19 and TRBJ2-5; TRBD1 aligns across 10 bases. V gave up 3 bases and J gave up 3 bases; unmatched junction bases: 4. This CDR3 has 15 residues. Germline CDR1 reads LNHDA; CDR2 reads SQIVND (reference sequence). The sequenced part of the CDR3 DNA is TGTGCCAGTAGTATGGATGGACAGGGGGAAGAGACC. Protein product: CASSMDGQGEET. The CDR3, in full, reads CASSMDGQGEETQYF.

As regards this clone: The CDR3 end lies 3 residues beyond the end of the read and is filled in from the germline J gene. The genes are TRBV19 and TRBJ2-7; the D is unclear. CDR3 length equals 15 residues. Trimming removed 3 bases from V and 3 bases from J, with 15 bases in between. The germline V gene encodes CDR1 LNHDA and CDR2 SQIVND (reference sequence). The CDR3 protein is CASSIRKTRGYEQYF. CDR3 DNA, as far as it was read: TGTGCCAGTAGTATTAGAAAGACAAGAGGCTACGAG.

About this clone: Read data end 3 residues before the CDR3 end; the end is taken from the germline J gene. The chain uses TRBV7-2 and TRBJ2-2, with TRBD1 as a possible D gene (5 bases). Germline CDR1 is SGHTA and CDR2 is FQGNSA. The CDR3 is 18 amino acids. The CDR3 bases that were read are TGTGCCAGCAGCTTAGCACGCGGTGGGGTGTCTGGGGCCAACGTG. Translated: CASSLARGGVSGANV. In full, the CDR3 is CASSLARGGVSGANVLFF.

In the case of this clone: The CDR3 end falls 3 residues outside the read, so it is completed with the germline J gene. The genes are TRBV5-6 and TRBJ2-1; D remains ambiguous. V was cut by 4 bases and J by 8 bases, with 13 bases left in between. The CDR3 has 13 residues. The germline CDR1 and CDR2 sequences are SGHDT and YYEEEE. Incomplete CDR3 DNA: TGTGCCAGCAGCCCCGGCGAAGGGTATGAG. Its translation: CASSPGEGYE. The full CDR3 sequence reads CASSPGEGYEQFF.

With regard to this clone: The missing CDR3 end, 3 residues past where the read stops, is filled in from the germline J gene. The chain has TRBV5-1 and TRBJ2-7; D not certain. The CDR3 has 12 residues. Trimming took 2 bases from V and 4 from J, leaving 7 bases between them. The germline CDR1 and CDR2 sequences are SGHRS and YFSETQ. The chain's CDR3 is CASSLNSYEQYF. The sequenced CDR3 bases are TGCGCCAGCAGCTTAAACAGTTACGAG.